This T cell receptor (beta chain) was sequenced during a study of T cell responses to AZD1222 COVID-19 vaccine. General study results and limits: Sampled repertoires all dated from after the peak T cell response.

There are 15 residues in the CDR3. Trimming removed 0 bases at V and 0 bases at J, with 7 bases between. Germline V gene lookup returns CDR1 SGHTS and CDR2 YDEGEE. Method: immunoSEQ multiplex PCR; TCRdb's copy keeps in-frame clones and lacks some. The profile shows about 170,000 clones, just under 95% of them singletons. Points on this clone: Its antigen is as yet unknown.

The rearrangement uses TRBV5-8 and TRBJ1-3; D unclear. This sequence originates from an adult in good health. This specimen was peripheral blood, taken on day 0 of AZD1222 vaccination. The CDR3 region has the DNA TGTGCCAGCAGCTTGGGGCCGGTCTCTGGAAACACCATATATTTT. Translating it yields CASSLGPVSGNTIYF.